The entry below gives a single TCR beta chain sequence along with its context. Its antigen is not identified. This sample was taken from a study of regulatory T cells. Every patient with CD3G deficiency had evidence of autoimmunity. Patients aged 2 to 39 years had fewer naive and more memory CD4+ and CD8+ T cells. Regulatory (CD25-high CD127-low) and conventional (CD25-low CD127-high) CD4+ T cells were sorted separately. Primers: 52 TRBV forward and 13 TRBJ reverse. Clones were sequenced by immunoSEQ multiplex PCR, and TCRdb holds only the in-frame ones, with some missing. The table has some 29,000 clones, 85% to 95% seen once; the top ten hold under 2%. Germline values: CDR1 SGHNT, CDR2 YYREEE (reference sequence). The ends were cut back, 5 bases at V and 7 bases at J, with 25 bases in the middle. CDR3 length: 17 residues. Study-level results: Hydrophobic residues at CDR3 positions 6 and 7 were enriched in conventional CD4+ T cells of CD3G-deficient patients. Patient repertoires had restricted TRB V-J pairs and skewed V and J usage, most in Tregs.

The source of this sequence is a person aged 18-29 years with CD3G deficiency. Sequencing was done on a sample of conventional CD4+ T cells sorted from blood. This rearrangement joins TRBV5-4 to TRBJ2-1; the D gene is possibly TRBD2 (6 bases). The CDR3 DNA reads TGTGCCAGCAGGTCGCGCCCTGGACGAGCCGGGGGAAATGAGCAGTTCTTC. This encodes CASRSRPGRAGGNEQFF.